This T cell receptor (beta chain) was captured in a study of blood T cell dynamics during melanoma immunotherapy. Germline loops: CDR1 SQVTM, CDR2 ANQGSEA. Unmatched junction bases numbered 4, after V lost 6 bases and J lost 8 bases. The CDR3 contains 13 residues. Generated by immunoSEQ multiplex PCR, the TCRdb table keeps only in-frame clones and is missing some. The sample has 9,000 to 10,000 clones, 70% to 90% seen once. Time point: pre-treatment baseline. Response was assessed by RECIST 1.1 at 12 weeks, except a couple of rapid progressors. The specimen was blood, collected from a patient treated with checkpoint blockade. The origin of this receptor is a human donor with melanoma. The chain couples TRBV29-1 to TRBJ1-4, with 12 nucleotides matching TRBD1. CDR3 in amino acids: CSVSGQGAEKLFF. DNA for the CDR3: TGCAGCGTGTCGGGACAGGGGGCGGAAAAACTGTTTTTT.